Below are 7 T cell receptor beta chains sequenced from a single sample in a study of cytomegalovirus exposure and HLA in healthy donors. PCR employed 60 Vbeta and 13 Jbeta primers. TCRdb's copy holds only in-frame clones and misses some; the assay was immunoSEQ multiplex PCR. Its listing shows roughly 100,000 clones. The sample taken for sequencing was PBMCs. Receptors were obtained from a man aged 40-49 years in good health and CMV-seronegative.

This chain connects TRBV6-1 to TRBJ1-6, with a weak D call TRBD1 (5 bases). In germline, CDR1 is MNHNS, CDR2 SASEGT. The germline V and J ends were trimmed by 4 bases and 7 bases, with 11 bases remaining between them. CDR3 size: 14 residues. Written as DNA, the CDR3 is TGTGCCAGCAGTGTAAAGGGGAGGAATTCACCCCTCCACTTT. Translating gives CASSVKGRNSPLHF.

The chain recombines TRBV28 with TRBJ2-2, with 8 bases matching TRBD1. J lost 7 bases, V lost 6 bases, and 7 bases had no gene match. Germline CDR1 reads MDHEN; CDR2 reads SYDVKM. CDR3 length equals 14 residues. The CDR3 DNA reads as TGTGCCAGCAGCCCAGGGGGCGTCTACGGGGAGCTGTTTTTT. Translated: CASSPGGVYGELFF. Full variable domain (outside the CDR3, taken from reference TRBV28 and TRBJ2-2): DVKVTQSSRYLVKRTGEKVFLECVQDMDHENMFWYRQDPGLGLRLIYFSYDVKMKEKGDIPEGYSVSREKKERFSLILESASTNQTSMYLCASSPGGVYGELFFGEGSRLTVL.

The chain has TRBV4-2 and TRBJ2-2, with TRBD2 matching over 14 bases. This CDR3 has 19 amino acids. The J segment lost 5 bases and the V segment lost 0 bases, leaving 8 bases of the junction unmatched. Germline CDR1 reads LGHNA; CDR2 reads YNFKEQ. CDR3: CASSQEGGGLAGATGELFF. The CDR3 DNA is TGTGCCAGCAGCCAAGAGGGGGGGGGACTAGCGGGAGCGACCGGGGAGCTGTTTTTT.

The gene calls are TRBV9 and TRBJ1-1; D gene uncertain. Trimming removed 0 bases at V and 6 bases at J, with 12 bases between. This CDR3 comprises 14 residues. The germline V gene has CDR1 SGDLS and CDR2 YYNGEE. CDR3 bases: TGTGCCAGCAGCGTAGGGTCTATGGGCGCTGAAGCTTTCTTT. This encodes CASSVGSMGAEAFF.

The genes are TRBV29-1 and TRBJ2-1; 11 bases fit TRBD1. CDR3 size: 13 residues. Germline V lookup: CDR1 SQVTM, CDR2 ANQGSEA. With 6 bases clipped from V and 4 bases from J, the junction kept 2 bases outside the gene matches. This CDR3 reads CSVGTGGYNEQFF. The CDR3 region has the DNA TGCAGCGTCGGGACAGGGGGGTACAATGAGCAGTTCTTC.

J is TRBJ1-4 and V is TRBV7-9; 8 bases are shared with TRBD1. Germline V gives CDR1 SEHNR, CDR2 FQNEAQ (reference sequence). V was clipped by 5 bases and J by 3 bases; unmatched bases: 11. The CDR3 runs 17 residues. CDR3 protein: CASSITDTGGANEKLFF. The CDR3 nucleotides read TGTGCCAGCAGCATCACCGATACAGGGGGAGCTAATGAAAAACTGTTTTTT.

Points on this clone: The sample contains more than one DNA sequence encoding this CDR3. The chain links TRBV7-9 to TRBJ1-1; D unclear. Germline V CDR1 and CDR2: SEHNR, FQNEAQ (reference sequence). The CDR3 runs to 15 residues. Trimming shortened V by 1 base and J by 3 bases, and 12 bases separated the two germline ends. The CDR3 nucleotides read TGTGCCAGCAGCTTAGGTGCGGATCCTCACACTGAAGCTTTCTTT. Translation: CASSLGADPHTEAFF.